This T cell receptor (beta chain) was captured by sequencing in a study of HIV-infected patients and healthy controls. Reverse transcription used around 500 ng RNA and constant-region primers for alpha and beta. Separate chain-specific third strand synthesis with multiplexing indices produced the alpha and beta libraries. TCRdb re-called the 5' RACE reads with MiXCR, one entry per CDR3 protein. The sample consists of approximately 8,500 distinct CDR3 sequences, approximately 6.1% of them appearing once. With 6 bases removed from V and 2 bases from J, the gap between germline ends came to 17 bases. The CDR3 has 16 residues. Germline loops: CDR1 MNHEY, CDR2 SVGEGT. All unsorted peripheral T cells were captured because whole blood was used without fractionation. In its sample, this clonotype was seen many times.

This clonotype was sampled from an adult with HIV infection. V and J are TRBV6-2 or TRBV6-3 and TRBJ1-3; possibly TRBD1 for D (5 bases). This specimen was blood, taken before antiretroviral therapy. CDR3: CASSGHRGLPGNTIYF. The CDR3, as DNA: TGTGCCAGCAGCGGGCATCGGGGGTTACCTGGAAACACCATATATTTT.